A selection of T cell receptor beta chains follows, all from one sample in a study of cytomegalovirus exposure and HLA in healthy donors. Profiled with immunoSEQ multiplex PCR; TCRdb holds only in-frame clones, not every one. The repertoire has roughly 140,000 clones, approximately 79% of them found once; the top ten carry 1.7%. Source material: PBMCs. The receptors were gathered from a woman aged 25 to 39 in good health and CMV-seronegative. CDR3s include the opening cysteine and the closing phenylalanine or tryptophan. A D gene is named only where the DNA matches it firmly. Only part of the rows carry a size: once, few, many, or a class if the clone is expanded.

V gene	clone size	D gene	J gene	CDR3 protein	CDR3 DNA
TRBV10-1	.	TRBD1	TRBJ2-1	CASSRQGALGLDEQFF	TGCGCCAGCAGTAGACAGGGGGCGCTTGGGTTGGATGAGCAGTTCTTC
TRBV29-1	.	.	TRBJ2-2	CSVQSGPNTGELFF	TGCAGCGTTCAATCAGGGCCCAACACCGGGGAGCTGTTTTTT
TRBV5-1	.	.	TRBJ2-1	CASSFKGGSSYNEQFF	TGCGCCAGCAGCTTTAAAGGCGGAAGCTCCTACAATGAGCAGTTCTTC
TRBV18	.	.	TRBJ1-1	CASSPPTAQNTEAFF	TGTGCCAGCTCACCGCCGACAGCACAGAACACTGAAGCTTTCTTT
TRBV7-9	.	.	TRBJ1-3	CASSSGAGNTIYF	TGTGCCAGCAGCTCCGGTGCGGGAAACACCATATATTTT
TRBV11-2	.	.	TRBJ2-7	CASSLDFGSGWSYEQYF	TGTGCCAGCAGCTTAGATTTTGGAAGCGGATGGTCCTACGAGCAGTACTTC
TRBV6-1	.	.	TRBJ1-2	CASYAGRGGYTF	TGTGCCAGCTATGCAGGAAGGGGTGGCTACACCTTC
TRBV18	.	.	TRBJ1-2	CASSLLDDGYTF	TGTGCCAGCTCACTACTAGATGATGGCTACACCTTC
TRBV19	.	.	TRBJ2-3	CASGGGGPATDTQYF	TGTGCCAGTGGGGGTGGAGGGCCCGCCACAGATACGCAGTATTTT
TRBV5-4	.	TRBD2	TRBJ2-5	CASSLGGLAGRETQYF	TGTGCCAGCAGCTTGGGCGGACTAGCGGGGCGGGAGACCCAGTACTTC
TRBV15	.	.	TRBJ2-6	CATSSMGAGANVLTF	TGTGCCACCAGCAGTATGGGAGCTGGGGCCAACGTCCTGACTTTC
TRBV27	.	.	TRBJ1-2	CASSFRGGFSGYTF	TGTGCCAGCAGTTTTCGGGGTGGATTTAGTGGCTACACCTTC
TRBV10-2	.	TRBD1	TRBJ1-2	CASSRQGASGGYTF	TGCGCCAGCAGTCGGCAGGGGGCGTCTGGTGGCTACACCTTC
TRBV9	.	.	TRBJ2-1	CASSGRTGNEQFF	TGTGCCAGCAGCGGACGGACTGGGAATGAGCAGTTCTTC
TRBV9	.	TRBD2	TRBJ2-1	CASSGGAWAGGEQFF	TGTGCCAGCAGCGGCGGGGCGTGGGCGGGGGGAGAGCAGTTCTTC
TRBV5-4	few	.	TRBJ1-2	CASSLAGGSNYGYTF	TGTGCCAGCAGCTTGGCCGGGGGATCTAACTATGGCTACACCTTC
TRBV5-1	.	.	TRBJ1-2	CASSLGGGAALDGYTF	TGCGCCAGCAGCTTGGGTGGAGGGGCGGCACTGGATGGCTACACCTTC
TRBV2	once	TRBD1	TRBJ1-1	CASGQGGRQNTEAFF	TGTGCCAGCGGCCAGGGGGGACGGCAGAACACTGAAGCTTTCTTT
TRBV10-3	.	TRBD1	TRBJ1-5	CAIGDRDSQPQHF	TGTGCCATAGGGGACAGGGATAGTCAGCCCCAGCATTTT
TRBV4-1	.	.	TRBJ1-3	CASSQGGGQGNTIYF	TGCGCCAGCAGCCAAGGGGGGGGGCAAGGAAACACCATATATTTT
TRBV27	few	.	TRBJ2-3	CASSTLLGTDTQYF	TGTGCCAGCAGTACCCTTTTAGGCACAGATACGCAGTATTTT
TRBV13	.	TRBD1	TRBJ1-2	CASSSGTGGDYGYTF	TGTGCCAGCAGCTCTGGGACAGGGGGCGACTATGGCTACACCTTC
TRBV19	.	.	TRBJ1-1	CASSISGAGTEAFF	TGTGCCAGTAGTATTTCAGGGGCAGGTACTGAAGCTTTCTTT
TRBV7-8	.	TRBD1	TRBJ1-4	CASSSRMGTGRNEKLFF	TGTGCCAGCAGCTCACGGATGGGGACAGGTCGAAATGAAAAACTGTTTTTT
TRBV27	.	.	TRBJ1-3	CASSLGGYSGNTIYF	TGTGCCAGCAGTTTGGGAGGGTACTCTGGAAACACCATATATTTT
TRBV5-6	.	.	TRBJ1-6	CASSLPTSYSPLHF	TGTGCCAGCTCCTTACCGACAAGTTATTCACCCCTCCACTTT
TRBV7-9	.	.	TRBJ2-4	CASSLVVGSLAKNIQYF	TGTGCCAGCAGCTTGGTTGTTGGCTCGCTAGCCAAAAACATTCAGTACTTC
TRBV11-2	.	.	TRBJ2-7	CASSLVRESYEQYF	TGTGCCAGCAGCCTCGTCCGGGAGAGCTACGAGCAGTACTTC
TRBV19	.	TRBD1	TRBJ2-7	CASSPTGGPLAEQYF	TGTGCCAGTAGCCCGACAGGGGGGCCCCTCGCCGAGCAGTACTTC
TRBV29-1	.	.	TRBJ1-3	CSVAGWSGNTIYF	TGCAGCGTTGCAGGGTGGAGTGGAAACACCATATATTTT
TRBV18	.	TRBD1	TRBJ1-1	CASHSGGPEAFF	TGTGCCAGCCACTCAGGGGGGCCTGAAGCTTTCTTT
TRBV29-1	.	.	TRBJ2-7	CSAFTERDLYEQYF	TGCAGCGCCTTCACAGAACGAGACCTCTACGAGCAGTACTTC
TRBV13	.	TRBD1	TRBJ2-1	CASTRGPRNEQFF	TGTGCCAGCACCAGGGGGCCTCGGAATGAGCAGTTCTTC
TRBV5-1	.	.	TRBJ1-1	CASSQGMNTEAFF	TGCGCCAGCAGCCAGGGCATGAACACTGAAGCTTTCTTT
TRBV6-1	.	TRBD1	TRBJ1-3	CASSEIPRGQRNTIYF	TGTGCCAGCAGTGAAATCCCCAGGGGGCAGAGAAACACCATATATTTT
TRBV10-1	.	TRBD2	TRBJ2-7	CASSVIRAGGGYYEQYF	TGCGCCAGCAGTGTAATTCGAGCGGGGGGGGGCTACTACGAGCAGTACTTC
TRBV7-8	.	.	TRBJ1-1	CASSLAQGLAFF	TGTGCCAGCAGCTTAGCGCAGGGTCTAGCTTTCTTT
TRBV5-4	.	.	TRBJ1-1	CASSMGGENTEAFF	TGTGCCAGCAGCATGGGGGGGGAGAACACTGAAGCTTTCTTT
TRBV11-2	.	TRBD1	TRBJ1-1	CASSTRSGLGTGGYTEAFF	TGTGCCAGCAGCACCCGTAGTGGTCTGGGGACAGGGGGCTATACTGAAGCTTTCTTT
TRBV11-1	.	.	TRBJ2-1	CASSVRSGSYNEQFF	TGTGCCAGCAGCGTACGATCGGGGAGCTACAATGAGCAGTTCTTC
TRBV27	.	.	TRBJ2-2	CASSFRAGELFF	TGTGCCAGCAGTTTCAGGGCCGGGGAGCTGTTTTTT